This T cell receptor beta chain is from a study of CD8 T cells in Susac syndrome. V trimming: 2 bases; J trimming: 4 bases; junction bases outside the gene matches: 7. Germline V gene sequence: CDR1 DFQATT, CDR2 SNEGSKA (reference sequence). This CDR3 has 14 amino acids. Reverse transcription of about 0.45 to 1 ug RNA was performed with random hexamers. MiXCR, run by TCRdb on the immunoSEQ multiplex PCR reads, gives a single entry per CDR3 protein. Here the sample spans about 100,000 distinct CDR3 sequences, roughly 96% being singletons. This receptor was taken from a human donor with Susac syndrome. The chain links TRBV20-1 to TRBJ1-2, with 7 bases lining up with TRBD1. Sequenced input: CD8+ T cells from PBMCs. CDR3 residues: CSARWPAGGYGYTF. The CDR3, as DNA: TGCAGTGCTAGATGGCCAGCAGGGGGCTATGGCTACACCTTC.